This TCR beta chain was recorded in a study of blood T cells in healthy people across ages. The CDR3 is made up of 14 amino acids. Trimming pared 5 bases from V and 11 bases from J, leaving 24 bases between. CDR1 and CDR2 from the germline V gene are DFQATT and SNEGSKA (reference sequence). A J-beta primer mix and a sample-barcoded 5' primer were used in a second PCR of about 7 to 12 cycles. One entry per CDR3 protein, called by TCRdb with MiXCR from the 5' RACE reads. This table holds hundreds of thousands of distinct CDR3 sequences, roughly three fifths found once. The receptor comes from a man aged 40-50 years in good health. The sample consisted of blood. The chain has TRBV20-1 and TRBJ2-5, with D perhaps assigned TRBD1 or TRBD2 (7 bases each). For the CDR3, the DNA is TGCAGTGCTGTGGACAGGCAAAGGACGCGGGAGCAGTACTTC. Amino acid sequence: CSAVDRQRTREQYF.